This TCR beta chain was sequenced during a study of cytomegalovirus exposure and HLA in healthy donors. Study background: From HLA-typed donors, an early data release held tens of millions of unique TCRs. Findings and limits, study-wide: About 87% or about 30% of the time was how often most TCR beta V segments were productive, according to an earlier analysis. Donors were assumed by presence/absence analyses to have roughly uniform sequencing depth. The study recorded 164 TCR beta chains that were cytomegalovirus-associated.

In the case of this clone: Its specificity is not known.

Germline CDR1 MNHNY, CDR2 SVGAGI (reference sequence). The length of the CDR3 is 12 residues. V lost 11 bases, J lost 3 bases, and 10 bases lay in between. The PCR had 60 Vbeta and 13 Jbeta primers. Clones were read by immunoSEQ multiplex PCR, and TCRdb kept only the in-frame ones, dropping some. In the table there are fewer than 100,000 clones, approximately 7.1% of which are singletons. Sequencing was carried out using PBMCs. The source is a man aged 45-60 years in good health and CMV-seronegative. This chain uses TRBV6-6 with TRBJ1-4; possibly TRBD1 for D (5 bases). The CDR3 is CAHGGSNEKLFF. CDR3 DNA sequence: TGTGCCCACGGGGGGTCTAATGAAAAACTGTTTTTT.